This T cell receptor beta chain was observed in a study of shared clonotypes between healthy human individuals. On this clone itself: No antigen is known for it. The junction departs from the called germline gene at one end, perhaps through a read error. This sample also contains other DNA sequences that code for the same CDR3.

Deep level was the assay's run setting. Libraries were prepared by immunoSEQ multiplex PCR; TCRdb keeps only in-frame clonotypes and omits some of them. The sample records around 370,000 clones, around 96% being singletons. Germline V lookup: CDR1 SGHNT, CDR2 YYREEE (reference sequence). This CDR3 is built from 15 residues. Broader study findings: On the whole, naive subsets had larger estimated richness than memory subsets had. Rarefaction revealed incomplete sorted-subset sequencing despite large depth.

This TCR derives from a man aged 30 to 39 in good health. The chain recombines TRBV5-4 with TRBJ1-5, with TRBD1 identical over 12 bases. What was sequenced was memory CD8+ T cells sorted from blood. The subset is: CD45RO+ cells pooled with CCR7-negative TemRA cells. The CDR3 sequence: CASSRDRGQNQPQHF. The DNA of the CDR3 is TGTGCCAGCAGCAGGGACAGGGGGCAGAATCAGCCTCAGCATTTT.